This T cell receptor (beta chain) stems from a study of radiotherapy plus CTLA-4 blockade in lung cancer. Overall study context: Patients showed objective responses in 15% to 20% of cases, and disease control was achieved by under 40%.

This clone has just a few counts. Antigen: not known. Broader study findings: An expansion of tumor-derived TCR clones occurred in blood after radiotherapy plus ipilimumab.

TCRdb's table, derived via immunoSEQ multiplex PCR, lists solely in-frame clones and lacks some. Among about 81,000 clones listed, 60% to 80% were seen once. The CDR3 is 16 residues long. The germline gives CDR1 LNHDA, CDR2 SQIVND (reference sequence). V lost 6 bases and J lost 2, with 16 bases in between. The chain employs TRBV19 and TRBJ2-2, with no clear D. This specimen was peripheral blood, taken from a patient treated with radiotherapy plus ipilimumab. The TCR sequence derives from a human donor with non-small cell lung cancer that progressed on radiotherapy plus ipilimumab. The CDR3 is CASRSLGQPNTGELFF. DNA for the CDR3: TGTGCCAGTAGGTCCCTTGGCCAGCCCAACACCGGGGAGCTGTTTTTT.